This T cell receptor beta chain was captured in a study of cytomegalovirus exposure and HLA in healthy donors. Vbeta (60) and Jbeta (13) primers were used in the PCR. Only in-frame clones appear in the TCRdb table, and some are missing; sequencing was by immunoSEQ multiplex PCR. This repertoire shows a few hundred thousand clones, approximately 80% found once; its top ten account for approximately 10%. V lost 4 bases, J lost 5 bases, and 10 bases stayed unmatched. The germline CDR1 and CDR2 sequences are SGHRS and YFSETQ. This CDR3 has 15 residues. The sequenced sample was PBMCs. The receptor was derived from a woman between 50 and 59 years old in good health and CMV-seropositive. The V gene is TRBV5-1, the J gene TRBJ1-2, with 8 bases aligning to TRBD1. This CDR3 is CASSIPDREGYGYTF. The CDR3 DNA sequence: TGCGCCAGCAGCATCCCGGACAGGGAAGGGTATGGCTACACCTTC.